A single sample gave rise to the 23 T cell receptor beta chains below, sequenced in a study of metastatic and nonmetastatic thyroid tumors. Until they underwent thyroid surgery, no patient had received any treatment. TCRdb reprocessed the PCR reads via MiXCR. This sample has approximately 13,000 clones, with roughly 25% found just once. Sequenced material: adjacent normal tissue. These TCRs come from a female donor with papillary thyroid cancer or a benign thyroid nodule (not recorded which). Some clones in this sample may be carry-over from other donors' samples.

This clone is medium-sized in the sample. The chain combines TRBV6-5 with TRBJ2-1; D possibly corresponds to TRBD2 (5 bases). The CDR3 contains 14 residues. The V end lost 3 bases, the J end lost 4 bases, and 10 bases lay between the germline ends. Germline loops: CDR1 MNHEY, CDR2 SVGAGI. In DNA, the CDR3 is TGTGCCAGCAGTTATAACGGGGTTTACAATGAGCAGTTCTTC. Amino acids: CASSYNGVYNEQFF.

This clone was counted ten times or more. V usage is TRBV20-1 and J usage is TRBJ1-2; D possibly corresponds to TRBD1 (6 bases). CDR3 length: 14 amino acids. Trimming took 0 bases from V and 2 from J, leaving 10 bases between them. Germline V gene sequence: CDR1 DFQATT, CDR2 SNEGSKA (reference sequence). The CDR3 nucleotides read TGCAGTGCTAGAGATTGGGGGGGCAACTATGGCTACACCTTC. Translation gives CSARDWGGNYGYTF.

This clone has only a few counts. The gene calls are TRBV12-3 or TRBV12-4 and TRBJ2-2; D is uncertain. The CDR3 runs to 12 residues. Trimming took 5 bases from V and 7 from J, leaving 8 bases between them. CDR3: CASSRSSGELFF. CDR3 nucleotide sequence: TGTGCCAGCAGTCGTAGTAGCGGGGAGCTGTTTTTT.

This clone was counted ten times or more. The chain carries TRBV5-1 and TRBJ2-5; possible D gene TRBD1, 5 bases. This CDR3 is 15 amino acids long. Looked up from germline, CDR1 is SGHRS and CDR2 is YFSETQ. Trimming cost V 0 bases and J 5 bases, with 14 bases left between them. The CDR3 sequence: CASSLAMAGKETQYF. In nucleotides, the CDR3 is TGCGCCAGCAGCTTGGCCATGGCAGGGAAGGAGACCCAGTACTTC.

This clone was picked up many times. This sequence joins TRBV7-3 and TRBJ2-3; perhaps TRBD1 as D (5 bases). Germline V gene lookup returns CDR1 SGHTA and CDR2 FQGTGA. Trimming took 2 bases from V and 4 from J, leaving 13 bases between them. There are 15 residues in the CDR3. CDR3 sequence: CASSLGSGWADTQYF. The CDR3 nucleotides read TGTGCCAGCAGCTTAGGGTCAGGGTGGGCAGATACGCAGTATTTT.

V gene TRBV20-1 combines with J gene TRBJ1-1; tentatively, D is TRBD1 (6 bases). The V and J ends lost 6 bases and 6 bases respectively, with 20 bases between them. The CDR3 runs to 14 residues. Per the germline V gene, CDR1 is DFQATT and CDR2 is SNEGSKA (reference sequence). The CDR3 DNA reads as TGCAGTGCCCCCGGACGGGGTGGGGGCTCTGAAGCTTTCTTT. As protein: CSAPGRGGGSEAFF.

This chain uses TRBV6-1 with TRBJ2-3; D gene unclear. CDR1 and CDR2 (germline): MNHNS, SASEGT. The CDR3 is 11 amino acids. The V end lost 7 bases, the J end lost 6 bases, and 8 bases lay between the germline ends. The CDR3 DNA sequence: TGTGCCAGCACCCTTGGGGATACGCAGTATTTT. As protein: CASTLGDTQYF.

The chain carries TRBV20-1 and TRBJ2-7; D possibly matches TRBD1 or TRBD2 (6 bases each). Looked up from germline, CDR1 is DFQATT and CDR2 is SNEGSKA (reference sequence). The CDR3 is made up of 16 amino acids. V was shortened by 3 bases and J by 0 bases, with 18 bases between the two germline ends. CDR3 sequence: CSASGGGWDSSYEQYF. The CDR3 nucleotides read TGCAGTGCTAGTGGAGGGGGGTGGGATTCCTCCTACGAGCAGTACTTC.

The table lists this clone with a few counts. This sequence joins TRBV28 and TRBJ1-2; a weak D match, TRBD1 (6 bases). The germline gives CDR1 MDHEN, CDR2 SYDVKM. This CDR3 spans 15 amino acids. Trimming stripped 2 bases from V and 3 bases from J, with 13 bases between. DNA for the CDR3: TGTGCCAGCAGTTTAGGCCCTAAGGGGGACTATGGCTACACCTTC. It codes for CASSLGPKGDYGYTF.

This clone has a handful of counts. The rearrangement links TRBV2 to TRBJ1-3; D is unresolved. V lost 3 bases, J lost 2 bases, and 8 bases lay in between. The V gene's germline CDR1 is SNHLY and CDR2 FYNNEI. The CDR3 runs 14 residues. CDR3 amino acids: CASSDVGTGNTIYF. CDR3 coding DNA: TGTGCCAGCAGTGACGTCGGAACTGGAAACACCATATATTTT.

The chain joins TRBV19 to TRBJ1-6; 10 bases are a match to TRBD1. The V gene's germline CDR1 is LNHDA and CDR2 SQIVND (reference sequence). Trimming removed 5 bases from V and 10 bases from J; junction bases left unmatched: 5. This CDR3 is 14 amino acids long. The CDR3 sequence is CASSQDRGRSPLHF. The CDR3 DNA sequence: TGTGCCAGTAGTCAGGACAGGGGGAGATCACCCCTCCACTTT.

This clone was seen ten or more times. This rearrangement joins TRBV30 to TRBJ2-7, with D perhaps matching TRBD1 (6 bases). In germline, CDR1 is GTSNPN, CDR2 SVGIG (reference sequence). Trimming removed 3 bases from V and 4 bases from J, with 19 bases in between. The CDR3 extends over 15 amino acids. In nucleotides, the CDR3 is TGTGCCTGGAGGGCCCGTATGGGGACAATATACGAGCAGTACTTC. Translating gives CAWRARMGTIYEQYF.

By sample share, this clone is medium-sized. The genes are TRBV11-3 and TRBJ1-6; D unclear. Trimming pared 3 bases from V and 4 bases from J, leaving 1 base between. The CDR3 extends over 12 amino acids. Germline V CDR1 and CDR2: SGHNT, YENEEA. The CDR3 DNA is TGTGCCAGCAGCTTTTATAATTCACCCCTCCACTTT. Translation: CASSFYNSPLHF.

The chain joins TRBV7-8 to TRBJ2-7; no clear D gene. This CDR3 region has 13 residues. Looked up from germline, CDR1 is SGHVS and CDR2 is FQNEAQ. V lost 7 bases and J 2 bases, leaving 12 bases between the germline ends. The chain's CDR3 is CASTWVTPYEQYF. The CDR3 DNA follows: TGTGCCAGCACCTGGGTGACCCCCTACGAGCAGTACTTC.

This clone was seen at least ten times. The V call is TRBV12-3 or TRBV12-4, the J call TRBJ2-2; D remains unclear. The CDR3 has 15 amino acids. V was clipped by 3 bases and J by 0 bases, with 8 bases between them. Written as DNA, the CDR3 is TGTGCCAGCAGTTTTTACATAACGAACACCGGGGAGCTGTTTTTT. This encodes CASSFYITNTGELFF.

This clone counts as medium-sized. The rearrangement joins TRBV11-3 to TRBJ1-1; D not resolved. This CDR3 has 14 amino acids. Germline V gene sequence: CDR1 SGHNT, CDR2 YENEEA. Trimming stripped 4 bases from V and 4 bases from J, with 13 bases between. CDR3 amino acids: CASSSDGLSTEAFF. CDR3 in DNA: TGTGCCAGCAGCTCGGACGGCTTGAGCACTGAAGCTTTCTTT. Full variable domain (remainder filled in from reference TRBV11-3 and TRBJ1-1): EAGVVQSPRYKIIEKKQPVAFWCNPISGHNTLYWYLQNLGQGPELLIRYENEEAVDDSQLPKDRFSAERLKGVDSTLKIQPAELGDSAVYLCASSSDGLSTEAFFGQGTRLTVV.

This clone appeared a few times. The chain joins TRBV24-1 to TRBJ2-2; D is unclear. The germline V and J ends were trimmed by 4 bases and 10 bases, with 21 bases remaining between them. CDR1 and CDR2 (germline): KGHDR, SFDVKD. This CDR3 contains 16 residues. The DNA for the CDR3 is TGTGCCACCAGTGACCGAGTGGCAGTGACTCCCGTGGAGCTGTTTTTT. This translates into CATSDRVAVTPVELFF.

The chain recombines TRBV9 with TRBJ2-3; D gene unclear. The CDR3 sequence is 14 residues long. V was pared by 0 bases and J by 3 bases, with 8 bases between. CDR1 SGDLS and CDR2 YYNGEE come from the germline V gene. CDR3 residues: CASSVVSVTDTQYF. DNA of the CDR3: TGTGCCAGCAGCGTAGTTTCAGTAACAGATACGCAGTATTTT.

This clone has at least ten counts. CDR3 in DNA: TGCAGCGTTGTTGGCAGGCTCCACTCTGGGGCCAACGTCCTGACTTTC. Translated: CSVVGRLHSGANVLTF. The gene calls are TRBV29-1 and TRBJ2-6; D remains unclear. The CDR3 covers 16 residues. Looked up from germline, CDR1 is SQVTM and CDR2 is ANQGSEA. Trimming took 4 bases from V and 0 from J, leaving 13 bases between them.

This rearrangement joins TRBV28 to TRBJ2-5; D possibly corresponds to TRBD2 (6 bases). The germline V gene has CDR1 MDHEN and CDR2 SYDVKM. This CDR3 is 12 amino acids long. V was shortened by 10 bases and J by 6 bases, with 15 bases between the two germline ends. CDR3 coding DNA: TGTGCCACCGGGGGATCATGGAAGACCCAGTACTTC. Protein: CATGGSWKTQYF.

The genes are TRBV11-3 and TRBJ2-7, with TRBD1 matching over 7 bases. CDR1 and CDR2 from the germline V gene are SGHNT and YENEEA. The CDR3 has 15 amino acids. V lost 0 bases and J lost 4; bases outside the gene matches: 6. CDR3 nucleotide sequence: TGTGCCAGCAGCTTAGAAAAGGACAGGCGGTACGAGCAGTACTTC. The encoded protein is CASSLEKDRRYEQYF.

This clone was detected many times. This rearrangement joins TRBV5-5 to TRBJ1-2; TRBD1 might be the D (5 bases). The CDR3 spans 15 residues. From germline, CDR1 is SGHKS and CDR2 YYEKEE (reference sequence). Trimming stripped 4 bases from V and 5 bases from J, with 18 bases between. CDR3 coding DNA: TGTGCCAGCAGCGCCGGACTTCTCGGGGGGTATGGCTACACCTTC. It codes for CASSAGLLGGYGYTF.

The chain links TRBV7-3 to TRBJ2-5; D gene uncertain. The CDR3 is 14 amino acids. Trimming took 2 bases from V and 0 from J, leaving 7 bases between them. Germline loops: CDR1 SGHTA, CDR2 FQGTGA. The CDR3 DNA reads TGTGCCAGCAGCTTATACGCGTACCAAGAGACCCAGTACTTC. It is translated as CASSLYAYQETQYF.